The 2 T cell receptor beta chains below were found in one sample sequenced in a study of T cell responses to AZD1222 COVID-19 vaccine. Repertoires were generated with immunoSEQ multiplex PCR, while TCRdb's copy carries only in-frame clones and drops some. The data contain 95,000 to 150,000 clones, around 85% of them singletons. Sequenced material: peripheral blood, taken on day 0 of AZD1222 vaccination. Receptor source: an adult in good health.

The J gene is TRBJ1-1, the V gene TRBV25-1; 7 positions match TRBD1. Losses at the gene ends were 4 bases for V and 4 bases for J; bases not matched to a gene: 3. The germline V gene has CDR1 MGHDK and CDR2 SYGVNS. The CDR3 runs 13 residues. CDR3 loop: CASSGQGSTEAFF. The CDR3 bases are TGTGCCAGCAGTGGACAGGGAAGCACTGAAGCTTTCTTT.

This clone was seen a single time. The chain combines TRBV3-1 (or the pseudogene TRBV3-2) with TRBJ1-2; D is uncertain. This CDR3 region has 14 residues. Germline-derived CDR1 and CDR2 are LGHDT and YNNKEL (reference sequence). V lost 3 bases and J lost 6, with 14 bases in between. In DNA form, the CDR3 reads TGTGCCAGCAGCCACCCCAGCAAGATTAATGGCTACACCTTC. It codes for CASSHPSKINGYTF.